These 19 T cell receptor beta chains were sequenced from one sample in a study of T-cell memory formation after mild COVID-19. One entry per CDR3 protein, called by TCRdb with MiXCR from the 5' RACE reads. The sample contains under 250,000 distinct CDR3 sequences, roughly 27% of which appear only once. Sequencing was performed on PBMCs or a T cell subset sorted from them (not recorded which). The receptors come from an adult woman who had mild COVID-19 (a few samples of this study predate the infection). Cell type and time point are not known.

This rearrangement joins TRBV5-1 to TRBJ2-1; TRBD2 matches at 9 bases. The germline CDR1 and CDR2 sequences are SGHRS and YFSETQ. There are 15 residues in the CDR3. After removal of 2 bases from V and 8 bases from J, the junction contained 8 bases not matched to a gene. The DNA of the CDR3 is TGCGCCAGCAGCTTCCAGGCGGGAGGGTTACATGAGCAGTTCTTC. Amino acids: CASSFQAGGLHEQFF.

The gene calls are TRBV5-1 and TRBJ1-1, with TRBD1 as a possible D gene (5 bases). CDR3 size: 16 residues. The germline CDR1 and CDR2 sequences are SGHRS and YFSETQ. Trimming took off 1 base at V and 0 bases at J, with 13 bases between the two ends. CDR3 in amino acids: CASSLSIGALNTEAFF. As DNA, the CDR3 is TGCGCCAGCAGCTTGAGTATCGGGGCCCTGAACACTGAAGCTTTCTTT.

The V and J genes are TRBV5-1 and TRBJ1-1; 8 bases line up with TRBD1. The trim removed 3 bases at V and 4 bases at J, leaving 11 bases unmatched. The CDR3 extends over 16 amino acids. Germline assignment: CDR1 SGHRS and CDR2 YFSETQ. In nucleotides, the CDR3 is TGCGCCAGCAGCTCGCGACTTGACAGGGGTCCCACTGAAGCTTTCTTT. Its translation: CASSSRLDRGPTEAFF.

In its sample, this clonotype was seen a few times. The rearrangement uses TRBV20-1 and TRBJ2-7, with TRBD1 matching 8 bases. Germline trimming cut 0 bases from V and 5 bases from J; bases unmatched to any gene: 6. Germline CDR1 and CDR2: DFQATT and SNEGSKA (reference sequence). There are 14 residues in the CDR3. DNA for the CDR3: TGCAGTGCTAGAGATTTGGACAGGGTCAACGAGCAGTACTTC. Translating it yields CSARDLDRVNEQYF.

This clonotype has a handful of counts. The CDR3 loop is CASSLGRVPDEQFF. In DNA, the CDR3 is TGTGCCAGCAGTTTAGGGCGGGTACCTGATGAGCAGTTCTTC. The chain recombines TRBV12-3 or TRBV12-4 with TRBJ2-1; weak D call: TRBD2 (5 bases). The length of the CDR3 is 14 residues. V was shortened by 1 base and J by 8 bases, with 12 bases between the two germline ends.

This clonotype is deemed medium-sized (0.01 to 0.1%). This chain connects TRBV6-2 or TRBV6-3 to TRBJ2-1, with D perhaps being TRBD1 or TRBD2 (5 bases each). The germline CDR1 and CDR2 sequences are MNHEY and SVGEGT. V was clipped by 5 bases and J by 0 bases, with 14 bases between them. The CDR3 sequence is 16 residues long. The CDR3 region is CASSDPGTLSYNEQFF. CDR3 in DNA: TGTGCCAGCAGTGACCCCGGGACGCTCTCCTACAATGAGCAGTTCTTC.

This clonotype was counted a few times. V and J are TRBV2 and TRBJ1-2; D unresolved. The CDR3 sequence is 12 residues long. Trimming cost V 1 base and J 4 bases, with 4 bases left between them. From germline, CDR1 is SNHLY and CDR2 FYNNEI. The CDR3 DNA follows: TGTGCCAGCAGTGAAGAAGTCTATGGCTACACCTTC. It encodes CASSEEVYGYTF.

The table lists this clonotype with a few counts. The chain joins TRBV12-3 or TRBV12-4 to TRBJ2-1, with D hard to call. V gave up 5 bases and J gave up 10 bases, with 6 bases separating them. The CDR3 spans 10 residues. The CDR3 sequence: CASSGKEQFF. CDR3 in DNA: TGTGCCAGCAGTGGGAAAGAGCAGTTCTTC.

The table lists this clonotype with a few counts. The chain links TRBV7-2 to TRBJ2-5, with 7 bases that match TRBD2. The germline gives CDR1 SGHTA, CDR2 FQGNSA. The trim removed 6 bases at V and 3 bases at J, leaving 10 bases unmatched. The CDR3 spans 15 residues. The CDR3 sequence is CASSPGGPRKETQYF. The CDR3 coding sequence is TGTGCCAGCAGTCCGGGGGGACCGAGAAAAGAGACCCAGTACTTC.

The CDR3, as DNA: TGTGCCAGCAGCCCAACCACCAGGAATCCGGGCCCCGAGCAGTACTTC. Translating gives CASSPTTRNPGPEQYF. The rearrangement links TRBV7-8 to TRBJ2-7, with D unresolved. With 5 bases removed from V and 6 bases from J, the gap between germline ends came to 23 bases. This CDR3 contains 16 residues. Germline CDR1 is SGHVS and CDR2 is FQNEAQ.

This clonotype has just a few counts. The chain joins TRBV20-1 to TRBJ2-7, with D possibly being TRBD2 (6 bases). The CDR3 loop spans 15 amino acids. Germline V gene lookup returns CDR1 DFQATT and CDR2 SNEGSKA (reference sequence). Trimming removed 1 base from V and 0 bases from J, with 13 bases in between. The CDR3 DNA is TGCAGTGCTAGAGTGAGAGGGAGGAGCTCCTACGAGCAGTACTTC. This translates into CSARVRGRSSYEQYF.

The CDR3, as DNA: TGTGCCACCAGCAGAGGGGGACACTCCGGGGAGACCCAGTACTTC. Amino acids: CATSRGGHSGETQYF. This sequence joins TRBV15 and TRBJ2-5, with D perhaps matching TRBD1 (6 bases). Germline CDR1 LNHNV, CDR2 YYDKDF (reference sequence). The CDR3 contains 15 residues. V was clipped by 1 base and J by 5 bases, with 14 bases between them.

The rearrangement links TRBV29-1 to TRBJ1-2, with 10 nucleotides matching TRBD1. The CDR3 contains 14 residues. CDR1 SQVTM and CDR2 ANQGSEA come from the germline V gene. Unmatched junction bases numbered 12, after V lost 7 bases and J lost 7 bases. Here the CDR3 reads CSAGTGAFRSGYTF. Written as DNA, the CDR3 is TGCAGCGCAGGGACAGGGGCTTTTCGTAGTGGCTACACCTTC.

This clonotype was counted a few times. The chain carries TRBV10-3 and TRBJ1-2; 7 nucleotides align to TRBD1. V gave up 6 bases and J gave up 4 bases; unmatched junction bases: 5. The CDR3 runs to 13 residues. Germline CDR1 reads ENHRY; CDR2 reads SYGVKD. The CDR3 sequence: CAIRGGTVYGYTF. The CDR3 DNA sequence: TGTGCCATCAGAGGGGGGACAGTCTATGGCTACACCTTC.

The CDR3 region has the DNA TGTGCCAGCAGTTACGCGGGGACCACAGATACGCAGTATTTT. Amino acid sequence: CASSYAGTTDTQYF. The rearrangement uses TRBV6-5 and TRBJ2-3; D possibly corresponds to TRBD2 (6 bases). Between the trimmed V and J ends, which lost 2 bases and 2 bases, there was a span of 8 bases. The CDR3 contains 14 residues. CDR1 is MNHEY and CDR2 is SVGAGI in the germline V gene.

This clonotype has just a few counts. The rearrangement uses TRBV7-2 and TRBJ2-3; 15 nucleotides align to TRBD2. The CDR3 has 16 residues. CDR1 is SGHTA, CDR2 FQGNSA, per germline. V lost 5 bases, J lost 5 bases, and 5 bases stayed unmatched. The CDR3 region is CASSPGLAGGKDTQYF. Here the CDR3 DNA reads TGTGCCAGCAGCCCTGGACTAGCGGGAGGGAAAGATACGCAGTATTTT.

A single count supports this clonotype. This chain joins TRBV10-2 and TRBJ1-1; D is perhaps TRBD1 (5 bases). The V gene lost 3 bases and the J gene lost 5 bases, with 10 bases spanning the gap. The CDR3 sequence is 13 residues long. In germline, CDR1 is WSHSY, CDR2 SAAADI. The CDR3 region is CASSEVRGTEAFF. The CDR3 coding sequence is TGCGCCAGCAGTGAAGTTAGGGGTACTGAAGCTTTCTTT.

This chain links TRBV19 with TRBJ2-5; the D gene could be TRBD1 or TRBD2 (5 bases each). Trimming pared 0 bases from V and 4 bases from J, leaving 9 bases between. The CDR3 is made up of 14 amino acids. Per germline, CDR1 LNHDA and CDR2 SQIVND (reference sequence). The CDR3 spells CASSIDRGAETQYF. CDR3 coding DNA: TGTGCCAGTAGTATAGATCGAGGGGCAGAGACCCAGTACTTC.

The chain employs TRBV5-1 and TRBJ1-1, with D possibly TRBD1 on 5 matching bases. This CDR3 comprises 16 residues. The germline gives CDR1 SGHRS, CDR2 YFSETQ. The germline V and J ends were trimmed by 4 bases and 3 bases, with 19 bases remaining between them. For the CDR3, the DNA is TGCGCCAGCAGCCCCCAGGTAACAGGTTTGGACACTGAAGCTTTCTTT. Its protein product is CASSPQVTGLDTEAFF.